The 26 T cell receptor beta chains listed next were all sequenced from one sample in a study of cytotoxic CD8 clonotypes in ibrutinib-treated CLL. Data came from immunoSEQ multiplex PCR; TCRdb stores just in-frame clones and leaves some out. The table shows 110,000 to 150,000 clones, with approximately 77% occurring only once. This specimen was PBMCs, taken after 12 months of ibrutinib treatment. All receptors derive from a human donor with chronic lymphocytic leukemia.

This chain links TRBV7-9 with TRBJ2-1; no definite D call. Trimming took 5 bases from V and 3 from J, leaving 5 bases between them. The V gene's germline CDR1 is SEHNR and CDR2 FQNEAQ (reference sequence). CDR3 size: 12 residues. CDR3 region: CASSTIYNEQFF. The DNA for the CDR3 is TGTGCCAGCAGCACCATCTACAATGAGCAGTTCTTC.

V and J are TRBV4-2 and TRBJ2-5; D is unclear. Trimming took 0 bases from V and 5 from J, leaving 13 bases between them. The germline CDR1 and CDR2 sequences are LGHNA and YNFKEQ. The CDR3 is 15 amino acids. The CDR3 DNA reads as TGTGCCAGCAGCCAAGATCCCGCCATGACGGAGACCCAGTACTTC. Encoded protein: CASSQDPAMTETQYF.

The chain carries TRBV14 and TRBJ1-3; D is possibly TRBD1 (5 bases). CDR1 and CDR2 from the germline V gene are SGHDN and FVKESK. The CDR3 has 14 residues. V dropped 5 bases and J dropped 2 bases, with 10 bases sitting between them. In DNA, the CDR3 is TGTGCCAGCAGCAAGGGGACTGCTGGAAACACCATATATTTT. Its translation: CASSKGTAGNTIYF. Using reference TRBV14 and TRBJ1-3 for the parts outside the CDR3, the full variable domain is EAGVTQFPSHSVIEKGQTVTLRCDPISGHDNLYWYRRVMGKEIKFLLHFVKESKQDESGMPNNRFLAERTGGTYSTLKVQPAELEDSGVYFCASSKGTAGNTIYFGEGSWLTVV.

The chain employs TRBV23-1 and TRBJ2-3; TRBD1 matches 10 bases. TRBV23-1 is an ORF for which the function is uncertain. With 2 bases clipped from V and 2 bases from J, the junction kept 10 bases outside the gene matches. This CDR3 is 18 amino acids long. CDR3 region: CASSQPPPGTGDTDTQYF. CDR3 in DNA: TGCGCCAGCAGTCAACCGCCTCCCGGGACAGGGGACACAGATACGCAGTATTTT.

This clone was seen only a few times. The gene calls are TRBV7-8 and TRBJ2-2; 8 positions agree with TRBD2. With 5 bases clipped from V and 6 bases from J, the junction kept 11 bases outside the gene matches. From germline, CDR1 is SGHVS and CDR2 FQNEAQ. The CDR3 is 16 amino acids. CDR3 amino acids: CASSPTGLVGAGELFF. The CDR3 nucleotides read TGTGCCAGCAGCCCGACGGGACTAGTAGGCGCCGGGGAGCTGTTTTTT.

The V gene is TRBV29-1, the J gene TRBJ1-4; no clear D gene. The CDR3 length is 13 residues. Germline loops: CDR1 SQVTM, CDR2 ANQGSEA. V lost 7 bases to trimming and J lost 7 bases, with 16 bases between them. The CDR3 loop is CSAGLGFGEKLFF. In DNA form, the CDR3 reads TGCAGCGCCGGGCTAGGGTTCGGTGAAAAACTGTTTTTT.

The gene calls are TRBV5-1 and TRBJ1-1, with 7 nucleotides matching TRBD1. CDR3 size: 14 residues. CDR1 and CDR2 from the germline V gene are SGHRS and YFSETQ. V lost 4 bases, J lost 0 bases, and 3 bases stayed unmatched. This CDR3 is CASSQGQLNTEAFF. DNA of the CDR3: TGCGCCAGCAGCCAGGGACAGCTGAACACTGAAGCTTTCTTT.

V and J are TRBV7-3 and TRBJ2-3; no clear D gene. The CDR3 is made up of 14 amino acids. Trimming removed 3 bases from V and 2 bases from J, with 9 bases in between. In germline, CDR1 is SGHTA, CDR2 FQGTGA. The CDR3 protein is CASSLGFLTDTQYF. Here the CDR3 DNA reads TGTGCCAGCAGCTTGGGCTTTCTCACAGATACGCAGTATTTT. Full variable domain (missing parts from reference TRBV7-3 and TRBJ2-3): GAGVSQTPSNKVTEKGKYVELRCDPISGHTALYWYRQSLGQGPEFLIYFQGTGAADDSGLPNDRFFAVRPEGSVSTLKIQRTERGDSAVYLCASSLGFLTDTQYFGPGTRLTVL.

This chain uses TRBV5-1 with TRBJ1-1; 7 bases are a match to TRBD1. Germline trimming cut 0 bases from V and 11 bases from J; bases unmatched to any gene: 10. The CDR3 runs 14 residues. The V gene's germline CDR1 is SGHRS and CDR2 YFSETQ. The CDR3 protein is CASSLVAGTDMAFF. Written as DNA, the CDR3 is TGCGCCAGCAGCTTGGTCGCCGGGACAGACATGGCTTTCTTT.

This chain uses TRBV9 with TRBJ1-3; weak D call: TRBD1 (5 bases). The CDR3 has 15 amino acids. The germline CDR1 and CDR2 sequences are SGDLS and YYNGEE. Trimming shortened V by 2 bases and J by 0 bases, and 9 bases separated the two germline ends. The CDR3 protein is CASSVDSVSGNTIYF. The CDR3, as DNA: TGTGCCAGCAGCGTCGACAGCGTCTCTGGAAACACCATATATTTT. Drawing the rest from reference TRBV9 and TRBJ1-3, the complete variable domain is DSGVTQTPKHLITATGQRVTLRCSPRSGDLSVYWYQQSLDQGLQFLIQYYNGEERAKGNILERFSAQQFPDLHSELNLSSLELGDSALYFCASSVDSVSGNTIYFGEGSWLTVV.

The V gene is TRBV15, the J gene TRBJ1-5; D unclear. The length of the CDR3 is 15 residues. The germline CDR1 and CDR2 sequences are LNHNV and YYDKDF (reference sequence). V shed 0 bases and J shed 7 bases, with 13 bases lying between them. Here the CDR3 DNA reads TGTGCCACCAGCAGAGATAAAGGCCCTCTACAGCCCCAGCATTTT. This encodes CATSRDKGPLQPQHF.

The CDR3 region has the DNA TGTGCCAGCAGATCCTGGGAGGGCAACTACGAGCAGTACTTC. Its protein is CASRSWEGNYEQYF. The V and J genes are TRBV6-5 and TRBJ2-7; 7 bases align to TRBD2. The V gene end was trimmed by 6 bases and the J gene end by 3 bases; junction bases not matched to a gene: 8. CDR1 is MNHEY, CDR2 SVGAGI, per germline. The CDR3 is 14 residues long.

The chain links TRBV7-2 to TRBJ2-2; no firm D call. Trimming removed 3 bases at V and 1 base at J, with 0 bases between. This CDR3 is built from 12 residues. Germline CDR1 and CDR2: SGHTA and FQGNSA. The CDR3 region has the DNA TGTGCCAGCAGCTTGAACACCGGGGAGCTGTTTTTT. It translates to CASSLNTGELFF.

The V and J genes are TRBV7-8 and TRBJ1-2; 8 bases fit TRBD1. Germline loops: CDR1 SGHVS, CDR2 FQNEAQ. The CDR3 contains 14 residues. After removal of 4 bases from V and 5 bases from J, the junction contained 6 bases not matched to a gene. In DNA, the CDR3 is TGTGCCAGCAGCTCCCGGACAGGGTGGTATGGCTACACCTTC. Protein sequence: CASSSRTGWYGYTF. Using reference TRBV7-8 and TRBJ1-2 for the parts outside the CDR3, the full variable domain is GAGVSQSPRYKVAKRGQDVALRCDPISGHVSLFWYQQALGQGPEFLTYFQNEAQLDKSGLPSDRFFAERPEGSVSTLKIQRTQQEDSAVYLCASSSRTGWYGYTFGSGTRLTVV.

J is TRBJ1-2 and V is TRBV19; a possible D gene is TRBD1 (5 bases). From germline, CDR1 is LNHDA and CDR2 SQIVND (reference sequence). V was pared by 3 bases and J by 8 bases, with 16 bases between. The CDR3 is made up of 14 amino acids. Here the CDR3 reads CASSIGDVGRGYTF. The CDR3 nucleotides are TGTGCCAGTAGTATCGGGGACGTCGGGAGGGGCTACACCTTC.

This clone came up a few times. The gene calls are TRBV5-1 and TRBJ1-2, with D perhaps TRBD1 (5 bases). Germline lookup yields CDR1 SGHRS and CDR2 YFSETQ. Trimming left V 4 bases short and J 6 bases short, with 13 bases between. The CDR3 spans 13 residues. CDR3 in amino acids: CASSPPQGDGYTF. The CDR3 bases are TGCGCCAGCAGCCCGCCGCAGGGTGATGGCTACACCTTC.

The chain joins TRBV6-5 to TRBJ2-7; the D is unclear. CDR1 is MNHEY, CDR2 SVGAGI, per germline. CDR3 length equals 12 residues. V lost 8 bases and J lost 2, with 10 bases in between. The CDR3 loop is CASSSVTYEQYF. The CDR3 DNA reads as TGTGCCAGCTCTTCGGTGACCTACGAGCAGTACTTC.

The CDR3: CASSYAASPYEQYF. CDR3 DNA sequence: TGTGCCAGCAGTTACGCTGCGAGCCCCTACGAGCAGTACTTC. The chain couples TRBV6-5 to TRBJ2-7; D gene uncertain. This CDR3 is built from 14 residues. Trimming removed 2 bases at V and 2 bases at J, with 10 bases between. In germline, CDR1 is MNHEY, CDR2 SVGAGI.

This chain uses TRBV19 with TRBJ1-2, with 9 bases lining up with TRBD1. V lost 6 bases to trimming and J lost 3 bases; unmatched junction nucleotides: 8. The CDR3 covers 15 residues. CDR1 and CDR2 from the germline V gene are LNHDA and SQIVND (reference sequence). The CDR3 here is CASSRSGQGDYGYTF. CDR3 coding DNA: TGTGCCAGTAGCCGCTCGGGACAGGGTGACTATGGCTACACCTTC.

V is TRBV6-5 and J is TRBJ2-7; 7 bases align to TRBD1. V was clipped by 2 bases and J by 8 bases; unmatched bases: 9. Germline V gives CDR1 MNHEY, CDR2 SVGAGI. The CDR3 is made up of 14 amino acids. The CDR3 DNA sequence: TGTGCCAGCAGTTACCGACAGGGCGGTTTCCAGCAGTACTTC. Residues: CASSYRQGGFQQYF.

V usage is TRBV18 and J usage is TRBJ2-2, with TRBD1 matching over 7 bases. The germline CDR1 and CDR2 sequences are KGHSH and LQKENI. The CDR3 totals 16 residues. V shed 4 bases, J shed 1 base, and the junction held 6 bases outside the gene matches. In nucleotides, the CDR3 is TGTGCCAGCTCACAATCGACAGGGATGAACACCGGGGAGCTGTTTTTT. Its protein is CASSQSTGMNTGELFF.

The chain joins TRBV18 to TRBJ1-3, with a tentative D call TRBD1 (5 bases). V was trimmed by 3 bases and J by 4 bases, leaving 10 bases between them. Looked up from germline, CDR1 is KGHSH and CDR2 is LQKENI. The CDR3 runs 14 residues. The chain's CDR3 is CASSPQGPGNTIYF. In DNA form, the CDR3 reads TGTGCCAGCTCACCGCAGGGACCAGGAAACACCATATATTTT.

The CDR3 region is CASSTQGSNTEAFF. In DNA form, the CDR3 reads TGTGCCAGTAGTACCCAGGGTTCGAACACTGAAGCTTTCTTT. The chain couples TRBV19 to TRBJ1-1; TRBD1 might be the D (5 bases). The CDR3 has 14 amino acids. Trimming left V 4 bases short and J 1 base short, with 10 bases between. Germline CDR1 reads LNHDA; CDR2 reads SQIVND (reference sequence).

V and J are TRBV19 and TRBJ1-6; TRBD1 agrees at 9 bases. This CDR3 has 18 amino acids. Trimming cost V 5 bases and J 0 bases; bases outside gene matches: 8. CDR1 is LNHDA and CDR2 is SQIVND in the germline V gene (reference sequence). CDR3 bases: TGTGCCAGTAGTTTTACAGGGGGCTTGGGCTCCTATAATTCACCCCTCCACTTT. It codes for CASSFTGGLGSYNSPLHF.

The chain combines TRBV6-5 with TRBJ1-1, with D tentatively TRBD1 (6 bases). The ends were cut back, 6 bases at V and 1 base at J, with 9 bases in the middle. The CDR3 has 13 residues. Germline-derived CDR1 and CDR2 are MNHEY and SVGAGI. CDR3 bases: TGTGCCAGCAGCGCGGGACAGAACACTGAAGCTTTCTTT. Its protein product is CASSAGQNTEAFF.

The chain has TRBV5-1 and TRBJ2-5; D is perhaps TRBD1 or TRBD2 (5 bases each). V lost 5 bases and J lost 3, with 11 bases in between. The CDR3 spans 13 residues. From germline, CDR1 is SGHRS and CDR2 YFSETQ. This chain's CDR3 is CASRSGTEETQYF. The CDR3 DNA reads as TGCGCCAGCAGGTCCGGGACCGAAGAGACCCAGTACTTC.